The 17 T cell receptor beta chains presented below share a single source sample, sequenced in a study of T cells expressing NK-cell markers. TCRdb reprocessed the 5' RACE reads and keeps a single row for each CDR3 protein, giving no DNA. This sample carries approximately 550,000 distinct CDR3 sequences, with under 4.5% going to the ten biggest clones. Sample: blood T cells: a sorted CD56 or NKG2C T cell subset, CD4+ or CD8+ T cells, or bulk PBMC T cells (not recorded which). The source is a man aged 18 to 35 in good health.

The chain is built from TRBV12-3 or TRBV12-4 and TRBJ2-1; TCRdb names TRBD2, which stays unverified in the absence of DNA. There are 17 residues in the CDR3. The chain's CDR3 is CASSFPRVRGRGDEQFF.

The gene calls are TRBV20-1 and TRBJ2-1; TCRdb lists TRBD2, though no DNA is available to test this call. Germline CDR1 DFQATT, CDR2 SNEGSKA (reference sequence). The CDR3 has 14 residues. The CDR3 sequence is CSAASGRQPNEQFF.

V usage is TRBV28 and J usage is TRBJ2-1; checking the TCRdb D call of TRBD2 is not possible without DNA. From germline, CDR1 is MDHEN and CDR2 SYDVKM. The CDR3 consists of 13 residues. The CDR3 spells CASSDSWNNEQFF.

The rearrangement uses TRBV29-1 and TRBJ2-7. CDR1 and CDR2 from the germline V gene are SQVTM and ANQGSEA. CDR3 length: 14 amino acids. CDR3 sequence: CSVELPGVSYEQYF.

The rearrangement links TRBV12-3 or TRBV12-4 to TRBJ2-1; TCRdb outputs TRBD1, but without DNA this stays unchecked. The CDR3 is made up of 15 amino acids. The CDR3 protein is CASSPPGRSYNEQFF.

The rearrangement links TRBV5-5 to TRBJ1-4; absent DNA, TCRdb's TRBD1 call cannot be checked. CDR1 is SGHKS and CDR2 is YYEKEE in the germline V gene (reference sequence). This CDR3 contains 15 residues. The CDR3 region is CASSTPGTGVEKLFF.

The chain's CDR3 is CASSQDLVSVSIDAGELFF. The chain carries TRBV4-1 and TRBJ2-2. Germline V gene data show CDR1 as MGHRA and CDR2 as YSYEKL. The CDR3 has 19 residues.

The gene calls are TRBV20-1 and TRBJ2-3; TCRdb outputs TRBD2, but without DNA this stays unchecked. CDR1 and CDR2 from the germline V gene are DFQATT and SNEGSKA (reference sequence). The CDR3 covers 17 residues. The CDR3 here is CSASSPSGGGHTDTQYF.

The CDR3 protein is CASSLALAGVFETGELFF. The J gene is TRBJ2-2, the V gene TRBV5-1; TCRdb calls TRBD2, which cannot be checked without DNA. Germline lookup yields CDR1 SGHRS and CDR2 YFSETQ. CDR3 length: 18 amino acids.

The rearrangement joins TRBV28 to TRBJ2-5; the TCRdb D gene call, TRBD1, has no DNA to confirm it. This CDR3 has 15 amino acids. Germline V gene data show CDR1 as MDHEN and CDR2 as SYDVKM. Here the CDR3 reads CASSLLTGSQETQYF.

The rearrangement uses TRBV28 and TRBJ1-5; TCRdb designates TRBD1, a call that cannot be tested without DNA. CDR1 MDHEN and CDR2 SYDVKM come from the germline V gene. The CDR3 runs to 15 residues. The CDR3 here is CASSLGPGTDQPQHF.

The chain uses TRBV20-1 and TRBJ1-3. In germline, CDR1 is DFQATT, CDR2 SNEGSKA (reference sequence). The CDR3 spans 15 residues. Here the CDR3 reads CSAKGGHASGNTIYF.

The chain carries TRBV12-5 and TRBJ2-5; lacking DNA, the TRBD1 call made by TCRdb goes unchecked. Germline CDR1 LGHNT, CDR2 FRNRAP. The CDR3 length is 17 residues. CDR3 protein: CASGLGGQGDWRETQYF. Supplemented by reference TRBV12-5 and TRBJ2-5, the full variable domain reads DARVTQTPRHKVTEMGQEVTMRCQPILGHNTVFWYRQTMMQGLELLAYFRNRAPLDDSGMPKDRFSAEMPDATLATLKIQPSEPRDSAVYFCASGLGGQGDWRETQYFGPGTRLLVL.

V gene TRBV30 combines with J gene TRBJ1-1; the TRBD1 assignment by TCRdb is unverifiable without DNA. Germline assignment: CDR1 GTSNPN and CDR2 SVGIG (reference sequence). CDR3 length: 15 residues. The CDR3 here is CAWTLPLQGATEAFF.

The rearrangement links TRBV29-1 to TRBJ2-1; TCRdb's D call of TRBD1 is untestable without DNA. There are 16 residues in the CDR3. Per the germline V gene, CDR1 is SQVTM and CDR2 is ANQGSEA. CDR3: CSVEITPGAIANEQFF.

This sequence joins TRBV20-1 and TRBJ1-4. This CDR3 has 15 residues. CDR1 and CDR2 from the germline V gene are DFQATT and SNEGSKA (reference sequence). CDR3 region: CSARRGSGFGEKLFF.

CDR3: CASSGSAGGPVNEQFF. The genes are TRBV5-1 and TRBJ2-1; TCRdb proposes TRBD2, but this gene call is untestable without DNA. Germline V gene sequence: CDR1 SGHRS, CDR2 YFSETQ. CDR3 length equals 16 residues.